Following are 19 T cell receptor beta chains from one sample sequenced in a study of PD-1 blockade in classical Hodgkin lymphoma. The protocol was immunoSEQ multiplex PCR, while the TCRdb copy is restricted to in-frame clones and leaves out a portion. This sample has some 93,000 clones, with roughly 89% found just once. Each of the patients experienced relapse following autologous stem cell transplantation, and their brentuximab vedotin exposure differed. Sequencing was performed on peripheral blood mononuclear cells (PBMCs), taken at baseline. The receptors derive from a human donor with classical Hodgkin lymphoma.

The chain employs TRBV28 and TRBJ2-1; 9 bases are a match to TRBD2. The CDR3 loop spans 15 amino acids. J was trimmed by 7 bases and V by 2 bases; bases with no gene match: 6. The germline V gene has CDR1 MDHEN and CDR2 SYDVKM. The CDR3: CASSLAGGQGNEQFF. The CDR3 DNA reads as TGTGCCAGCAGTTTAGCGGGAGGGCAGGGGAATGAGCAGTTCTTC.

The chain is built from TRBV28 and TRBJ1-1, with D possibly TRBD1 on 5 matching bases. Germline lookup yields CDR1 MDHEN and CDR2 SYDVKM. V lost 3 bases and J lost 6, with 17 bases in between. The CDR3 extends over 15 amino acids. The CDR3 sequence is CASSFSGSGSSEAFF. DNA for the CDR3: TGTGCCAGCAGTTTTTCGGGCTCAGGGAGCTCTGAAGCTTTCTTT.

This clone was recorded a few times. The gene calls are TRBV6-1 and TRBJ1-2, with D possibly matching TRBD1 (5 bases). Germline CDR1 MNHNS, CDR2 SASEGT. Between the trimmed V and J ends, which lost 6 bases and 2 bases, there was a span of 13 bases. The CDR3 has 14 amino acids. DNA for the CDR3: TGTGCCAGCAGCCGGGGGGACGTAAACTATGGCTACACCTTC. It yields the protein CASSRGDVNYGYTF.

This rearrangement joins TRBV10-3 to TRBJ2-7; 10 bases line up with TRBD1. This CDR3 is 14 amino acids long. V lost 6 bases to trimming and J lost 2 bases; unmatched junction nucleotides: 4. Germline V gene lookup returns CDR1 ENHRY and CDR2 SYGVKD. The CDR3 loop is CAISPGQGPYEQYF. CDR3 nucleotides: TGTGCCATCAGCCCGGGACAGGGGCCCTACGAGCAGTACTTC.

The CDR3 bases are TGTGCCAGTAGTACGAGCGGGAGCTCCTACGAGCAGTACTTC. Protein product: CASSTSGSSYEQYF. This chain uses TRBV19 with TRBJ2-7, with TRBD2 matching over 8 bases. In germline, CDR1 is LNHDA, CDR2 SQIVND (reference sequence). The ends lost 4 bases at V and 0 bases at J; junction bases unmatched: 2. This CDR3 comprises 14 residues.

This chain uses TRBV7-9 with TRBJ1-1; D remains ambiguous. This CDR3 has 14 amino acids. Trimming stripped 3 bases from V and 11 bases from J, with 19 bases between. CDR1 and CDR2 (germline): SEHNR, FQNEAQ (reference sequence). The CDR3 is CASSFVDVPLEAFF. CDR3 DNA: TGTGCCAGCAGCTTCGTGGACGTTCCTCTGGAGGCTTTCTTT. Full variable domain (missing parts from reference TRBV7-9 and TRBJ1-1): DTGVSQNPRHKITKRGQNVTFRCDPISEHNRLYWYRQTLGQGPEFLTYFQNEAQLEKSRLLSDRFSAERPKGSFSTLEIQRTEQGDSAMYLCASSFVDVPLEAFFGQGTRLTVV.

The gene calls are TRBV9 and TRBJ2-2; D call uncertain. The CDR3 contains 14 residues. CDR1 and CDR2 (germline): SGDLS, YYNGEE. The V and J ends lost 3 bases and 3 bases respectively, with 9 bases between them. CDR3 loop: CASSEQTDTGELFF. Written as DNA, the CDR3 is TGTGCCAGCAGCGAGCAGACGGACACCGGGGAGCTGTTTTTT.

This chain connects TRBV10-3 to TRBJ1-1; 8 nucleotides align to TRBD1. Germline V lookup: CDR1 ENHRY, CDR2 SYGVKD. This CDR3 comprises 12 residues. Germline trimming cut 10 bases from V and 11 bases from J; bases unmatched to any gene: 12. The CDR3 protein is CATRPGTGSAFF. The CDR3 DNA follows: TGTGCCACCCGTCCCGGGACAGGCTCCGCTTTCTTT.

The V and J genes are TRBV30 and TRBJ1-1; perhaps TRBD1 as D (5 bases). This CDR3 contains 10 residues. Germline CDR1 reads GTSNPN; CDR2 reads SVGIG (reference sequence). The germline V and J ends were trimmed by 7 bases and 6 bases, with 9 bases remaining between them. CDR3 in amino acids: CAFWGAEAFF. CDR3 DNA sequence: TGTGCCTTTTGGGGCGCTGAAGCTTTCTTT.

This rearrangement joins TRBV19 to TRBJ2-7; 9 bases agree with TRBD2. The CDR3 is made up of 14 amino acids. Losses at the gene ends were 1 base for V and 6 bases for J; bases not matched to a gene: 4. CDR1 and CDR2 from the germline V gene are LNHDA and SQIVND (reference sequence). The CDR3 nucleotides read TGTGCCAGTAGTATAGGAAGACTAGCGGCCGAGCAGTACTTC. Protein sequence: CASSIGRLAAEQYF.

Here the CDR3 reads CASSSRRTSGSTDTQYF. The CDR3, as DNA: TGCGCCAGCAGCTCCAGAAGGACTAGCGGGAGCACAGATACGCAGTATTTT. The V gene is TRBV5-1, the J gene TRBJ2-3; 11 bases line up with TRBD2. Germline lookup yields CDR1 SGHRS and CDR2 YFSETQ. The CDR3 runs to 17 residues. V lost 3 bases, J lost 0 bases, and 6 bases stayed unmatched.

This sequence joins TRBV15 and TRBJ1-4, with a weak D call TRBD1 (6 bases). CDR1 LNHNV and CDR2 YYDKDF come from the germline V gene (reference sequence). Trimming cost V 5 bases and J 12 bases, with 25 bases left between them. The CDR3 has 16 amino acids. This chain's CDR3 is CATSDTRTGGGDQLFF. CDR3 sequence (DNA): TGTGCCACCAGCGACACCCGGACGGGGGGCGGTGATCAACTGTTTTTT.

This sequence joins TRBV29-1 and TRBJ2-2, with D possibly matching TRBD2 (5 bases). CDR3 length: 13 amino acids. Deletions cut 6 bases from V and 6 bases from J, with 14 bases between. CDR1 and CDR2 (germline): SQVTM, ANQGSEA. Written as DNA, the CDR3 is TGCAGCGTCGGGGAACAGACGGCCGGGGAGCTGTTTTTT. Protein product: CSVGEQTAGELFF.

The chain links TRBV28 to TRBJ1-2; 9 positions match TRBD1. The CDR3 totals 17 residues. V trimming: 5 bases; J trimming: 4 bases; junction bases outside the gene matches: 14. CDR1 is MDHEN, CDR2 SYDVKM, per germline. CDR3 nucleotides: TGTGCCAGCAGTCGGTGGGTAGGACAGGGGCTTGGCTATGGCTACACCTTC. This sequence encodes CASSRWVGQGLGYGYTF.

V is TRBV12-5 and J is TRBJ2-7; 11 bases are a match to TRBD2. The CDR3 runs 18 residues. Trimming took 3 bases from V and 3 from J; bases not matched to a gene: 13. CDR1 LGHNT and CDR2 FRNRAP come from the germline V gene. The CDR3 is CASGFWFSGRALGYEQYF. The DNA of the CDR3 is TGTGCTAGTGGTTTTTGGTTTAGCGGGAGGGCCCTGGGCTACGAGCAGTACTTC.

The chain is built from TRBV6-6 and TRBJ1-4; a possible D gene is TRBD1 (5 bases). Germline V lookup: CDR1 MNHNY, CDR2 SVGAGI (reference sequence). This CDR3 has 16 amino acids. V lost 6 bases and J 11 bases, leaving 25 bases between the germline ends. CDR3 nucleotide sequence: TGTGCCAGCAGGCGGCCCGGGACGGGGATGTCGGGGAAACTGTTTTTT. Translating it yields CASRRPGTGMSGKLFF.

V is TRBV5-1 and J is TRBJ2-1; 9 positions agree with TRBD1. The germline gives CDR1 SGHRS, CDR2 YFSETQ. J gave up 4 bases and V 2 bases, and 10 bases lay outside the gene matches. The length of the CDR3 is 17 residues. The CDR3 DNA reads TGCGCCAGCAGCTTCCCCCCAGCGGGACAGGGTTACAATGAGCAGTTCTTC. As protein: CASSFPPAGQGYNEQFF.

The rearrangement joins TRBV4-1 to TRBJ2-7; 11 bases line up with TRBD2. Germline V gene lookup returns CDR1 MGHRA and CDR2 YSYEKL. V lost 4 bases, J lost 1 base, and 6 bases stayed unmatched. This CDR3 is built from 16 residues. The CDR3 sequence: CASSRAGTSGSYEQYF. The CDR3, as DNA: TGCGCCAGCAGCCGGGCCGGGACTAGCGGATCCTACGAGCAGTACTTC.

This clone was seen just once. The chain links TRBV11-3 to TRBJ2-5; 8 bases are shared with TRBD2. CDR3 length: 15 amino acids. CDR1 is SGHNT and CDR2 is YENEEA in the germline V gene. Trimming removed 1 base from V and 2 bases from J; junction bases left unmatched: 3. The CDR3 bases are TGTGCCAGCAGCTTAGGGACTAGCTCGCAAGAGACCCAGTACTTC. This encodes CASSLGTSSQETQYF. Filled out from reference TRBV11-3 and TRBJ2-5, the complete variable domain reads EAGVVQSPRYKIIEKKQPVAFWCNPISGHNTLYWYLQNLGQGPELLIRYENEEAVDDSQLPKDRFSAERLKGVDSTLKIQPAELGDSAVYLCASSLGTSSQETQYFGPGTRLLVL.